This T cell receptor (beta chain) was recovered during a study of response to subunit inactivated influenza vaccine. The CDR3 extends over 12 amino acids. Trimming shortened V by 6 bases and J by 3 bases, and 11 bases separated the two germline ends. Germline CDR1 reads DFQATT; CDR2 reads SNEGSKA (reference sequence). TCRdb reprocessed the RT-PCR reads via MiXCR and lists one record per CDR3 protein. The profile covers about 540,000 distinct CDR3 sequences, with roughly a quarter appearing a single time and around 2.8% taken by the ten largest. The sample holds a few counts of this clonotype. Separately, the same data were catalogued under a study of T cells expressing NK-cell markers. That study adds: A 5'RACE template switching approach incorporating UMIs was used to make TCR beta cDNA.

The receptor's source is a man between 45 and 60 years old who received an inactivated influenza vaccine. Sequencing was performed on CD4+ T cells sorted from PBMCs, taken 11 to 12 days after vaccination. V gene TRBV20-1 combines with J gene TRBJ2-5; D gene uncertain. CDR3 protein: CSAESRKETQYF. In DNA, the CDR3 is TGCAGTGCGGAGAGCCGAAAAGAGACCCAGTACTTC.